Sequencing of this T cell receptor beta chain was carried out in a study of monozygotic twins with inflammatory bowel disease (dated by TCRdb to between 2018 and 2021). Regarding the research as a whole: A total of around 30 monozygotic twin pairs were included in the full study, comprising nine German pairs (four IBD-concordant, five IBD-discordant) and 19 IBD-discordant Danish pairs. Disease-associated traits were sought mainly through comparisons between IBD patients and their genetically identical healthy co-twins within discordant pairs. Each individual had, on average, about 151 000 unique TCRalpha sequences and 181 000 unique TCRbeta sequences available for analysis. Here is what the overall study found, with its caveats: Measured by the inverse Simpson index, TCRbeta repertoire diversity was lower in IBD patients than in their healthy co-twins. No single strong signal or clonotype linked to IBD turned up in the results, so the idea that one exists was not supported. The analysis was unable to tell different T cell subtypes apart. Differing immunosuppressive treatments among patients may have added background noise and inter-individual variability to the repertoires. Repertoire similarity did not differ between concordant and discordant twins, possibly due to limited statistical power. Compared with healthy twins, IBD patients shared fewer clonotypes with other individuals, and the difference was most pronounced in patients with signs of disease activity.

In the case of this clonotype: Its recognized antigen is unknown.

The CDR3 sequence holds 13 residues, the cysteine and phenylalanine included. The DNA sequence is not available. From a lookup of the germline V gene, CDR1 and CDR2 are SGHRS and YFSETQ. The receptor library was made with 5' RACE. Preparation of each TCR library used around 3.5 ug of total RNA. For each sample, cDNA synthesis was carried out in eight separate reactions using SMARTScribe reverse transcriptase. During cDNA synthesis, template switching was used to introduce unique molecular identifiers that contained a 6-nucleotide sample barcode. Two nested PCRs of roughly 16 and 10 cycles amplified the TCRalpha and TCRbeta cDNA, and bead purification followed each PCR. Before amplification, cDNA was treated with uracil DNA-glycosylase and purified using the QIAquick PCR purification kit. In the second PCR, Illumina TruSeq-compatible adapters and sample-specific barcodes were added. TapeStation and Qubit were used to check library quality and concentration, and 5 to 6.5 ng of each library went into the pool. Sequencing of pooled libraries was carried out on an Illumina HiSeq2500 single-index Rapid Run using 2 x 100 bp reads and custom sequencing primers. As for the authors' bioinformatics: MiGEC version 1.2.6 was used for UMI-based consensus assembly to correct PCR and sequencing errors. MiXCR version 2.1.1 was used for V(D)J alignment, clonotype assembly and CDR3 extraction. Gene usage, clonotype sharing and MAIT/NKT TCR abundance were normalised by analysing the top 1000, 10 000 and 20 000 clonotypes per sample. After downsampling to 27 000 UMIs, diversity was calculated as the inverse Simpson index using the vegan R package. Paired Mann-Whitney U tests were applied to discordant twin pairs, and Benjamini-Hochberg correction was used for multiple testing. Following reprocessing of the reads by TCRdb, the data hold one row per CDR3 protein sequence and no DNA is available. V and J calls and clone size were set by TCRdb, not the authors. This sample's listing comprises approximately 200,000 distinct CDR3 sequences. The ten largest clones take up roughly 8% of the sample.

From each donor, a roughly 2.7 ml peripheral blood sample was collected into PAXgene tubes and stored at -80 degrees C. Without any T cell sorting, total RNA was extracted from whole blood using the PAXgene blood miRNA kit on an automated QIAcube. Peripheral blood from monozygotic twin pairs, either concordant or discordant for inflammatory bowel disease, underwent deep TCRalpha and TCRbeta repertoire profiling that used unique molecular barcoding. Smoking habits were recorded for all twin pairs, and each individual was classified as a current, former or never smoker. The sequence was collected from a human donor with ulcerative colitis or Crohn's disease, or a healthy co-twin of an affected twin (not recorded which). In this chain, TRBV5-1 is recombined with TRBJ2-5; TCRdb outputs TRBD1, but without DNA this stays unchecked. Material: blood. The CDR3 reads CASSRDRVETQYF.